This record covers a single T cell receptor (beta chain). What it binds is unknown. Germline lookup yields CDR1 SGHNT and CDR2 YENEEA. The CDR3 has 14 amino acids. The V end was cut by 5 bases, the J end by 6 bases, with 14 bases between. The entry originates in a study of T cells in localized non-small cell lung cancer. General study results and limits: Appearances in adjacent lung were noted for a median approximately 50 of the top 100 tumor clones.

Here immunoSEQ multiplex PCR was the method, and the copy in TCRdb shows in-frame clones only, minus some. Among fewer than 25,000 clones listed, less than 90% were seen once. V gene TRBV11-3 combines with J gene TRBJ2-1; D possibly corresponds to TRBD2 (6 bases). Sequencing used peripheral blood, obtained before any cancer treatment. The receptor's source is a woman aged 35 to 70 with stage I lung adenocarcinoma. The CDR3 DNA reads TGTGCCAGCAGCCCCGGGCGGGGATTCAATGAGCAGTTCTTC. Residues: CASSPGRGFNEQFF.